This T cell receptor (beta chain) appears in the sequencing data of a study of blood T cell repertoires in COVID-19. Study background: From T cells, B-cell-depleted T cells, or PBMCs came the material, which was cDNA or gDNA.

In the authors' methods: For nucleated cells, counts were estimated from reference gene primer amplification. Using immunoSEQ multiplex PCR, the repertoire was profiled, and TCRdb retains in-frame clones only, with some absent. The V and J calls and clone size were taken over from that table, and D and trimming were inferred from the DNA. Of tens of thousands of clones listed, more than 75% are singletons. This CDR3 has 13 residues. CDR1 is MNHEY and CDR2 is SVGAGI in the germline V gene. The sequencing input was peripheral blood. This TCR derives from a human donor in a cohort sampled during active COVID-19. V usage is TRBV6-5 and J usage is TRBJ2-7, with a tentative D call TRBD2 (5 bases). The CDR3 here is CASRASASLEQYF. CDR3 DNA sequence: TGTGCTTCGCGGGCCTCCGCCTCTTTGGAGCAGTACTTC.